The clone carrying this T cell receptor beta chain was recorded a few times. Its cognate antigen is unknown. This CDR3 comprises 15 residues. Looked up from germline, CDR1 is SGHAT and CDR2 is FQNNGV. The V gene end was trimmed by 7 bases and the J gene end by 4 bases; junction bases not matched to a gene: 12. This specimen belongs to a study of early T cells in non-severe SARS-CoV-2 infection. Regarding the study as a whole: Private and CD4 specificities were missed by VDJdb matching, skewed to anti-spike CD8.

Each single cDNA molecule received a unique molecular identifier. One entry per CDR3 protein, called by TCRdb with MiXCR from the 5' RACE reads. The repertoire holds more than 90,000 distinct CDR3 sequences, with approximately 13% as singletons. The V gene is TRBV11-2, the J gene TRBJ1-2; 7 bases are shared with TRBD1. The TCR was taken from an adult who was a healthcare worker with PCR-confirmed SARS-CoV-2 infection or an uninfected control (not recorded which). The sequenced sample consisted of whole blood. This chain's CDR3 is CASIGFDRETYGYTF. The CDR3, as DNA: TGTGCCAGCATCGGATTCGACAGGGAGACCTATGGCTACACCTTC.